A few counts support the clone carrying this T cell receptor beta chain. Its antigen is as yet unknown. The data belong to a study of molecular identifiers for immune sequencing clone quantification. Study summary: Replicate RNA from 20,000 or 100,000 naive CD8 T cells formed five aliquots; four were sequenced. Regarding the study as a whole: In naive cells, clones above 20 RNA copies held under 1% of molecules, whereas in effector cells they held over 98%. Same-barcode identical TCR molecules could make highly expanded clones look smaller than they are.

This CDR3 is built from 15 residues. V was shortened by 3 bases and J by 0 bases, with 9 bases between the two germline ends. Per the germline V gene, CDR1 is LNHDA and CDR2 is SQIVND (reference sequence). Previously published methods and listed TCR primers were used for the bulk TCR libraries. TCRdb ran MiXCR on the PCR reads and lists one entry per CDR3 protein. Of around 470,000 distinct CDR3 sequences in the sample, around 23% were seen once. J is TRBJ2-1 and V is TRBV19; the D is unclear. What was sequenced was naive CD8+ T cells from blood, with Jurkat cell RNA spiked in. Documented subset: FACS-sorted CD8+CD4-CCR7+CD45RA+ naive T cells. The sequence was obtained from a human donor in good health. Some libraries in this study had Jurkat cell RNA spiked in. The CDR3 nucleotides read TGTGCCAGTAGTATTGGTGTGAGCTCCTACAATGAGCAGTTCTTC. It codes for CASSIGVSSYNEQFF.